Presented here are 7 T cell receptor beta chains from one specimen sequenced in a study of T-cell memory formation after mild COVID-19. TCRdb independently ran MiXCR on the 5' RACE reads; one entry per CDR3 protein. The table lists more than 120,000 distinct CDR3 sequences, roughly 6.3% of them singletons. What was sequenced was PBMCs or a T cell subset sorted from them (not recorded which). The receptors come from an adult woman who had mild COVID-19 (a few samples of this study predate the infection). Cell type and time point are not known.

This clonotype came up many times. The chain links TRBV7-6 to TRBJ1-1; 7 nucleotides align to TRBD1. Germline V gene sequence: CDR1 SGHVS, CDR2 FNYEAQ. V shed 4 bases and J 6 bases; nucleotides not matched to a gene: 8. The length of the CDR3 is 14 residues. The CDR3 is CASSSATGSPEAFF. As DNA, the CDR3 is TGTGCCAGCAGCTCCGCGACAGGGAGCCCTGAAGCTTTCTTT.

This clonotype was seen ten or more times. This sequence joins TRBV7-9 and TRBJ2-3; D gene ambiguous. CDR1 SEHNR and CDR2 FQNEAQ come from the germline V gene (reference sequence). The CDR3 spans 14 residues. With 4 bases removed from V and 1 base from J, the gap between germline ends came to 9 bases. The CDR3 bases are TGTGCCAGCAGCTCTTACGGGCGCACAGATACGCAGTATTTT. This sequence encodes CASSSYGRTDTQYF.

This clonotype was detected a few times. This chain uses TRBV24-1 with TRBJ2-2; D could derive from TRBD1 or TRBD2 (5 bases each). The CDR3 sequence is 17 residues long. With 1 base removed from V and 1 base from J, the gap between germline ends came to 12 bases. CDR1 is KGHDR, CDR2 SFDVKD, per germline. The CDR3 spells CATSDFRGDLNTGELFF. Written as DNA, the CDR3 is TGTGCCACCAGTGATTTTCGAGGGGACCTGAACACCGGGGAGCTGTTTTTT.

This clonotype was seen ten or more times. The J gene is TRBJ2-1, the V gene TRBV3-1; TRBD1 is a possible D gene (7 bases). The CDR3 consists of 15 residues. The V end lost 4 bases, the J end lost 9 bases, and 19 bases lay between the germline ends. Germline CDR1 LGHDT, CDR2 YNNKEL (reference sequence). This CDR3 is CASSRRTGGESEQFF. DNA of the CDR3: TGTGCCAGCAGCCGAAGGACAGGAGGGGAATCTGAGCAGTTCTTC.

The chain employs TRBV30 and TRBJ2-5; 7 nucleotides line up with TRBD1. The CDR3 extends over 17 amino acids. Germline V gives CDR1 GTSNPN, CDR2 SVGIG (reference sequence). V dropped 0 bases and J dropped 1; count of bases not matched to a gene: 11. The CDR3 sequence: CAWSVRAGDRSQETQYF. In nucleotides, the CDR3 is TGTGCCTGGAGTGTAAGGGCCGGGGACAGATCCCAAGAGACCCAGTACTTC.

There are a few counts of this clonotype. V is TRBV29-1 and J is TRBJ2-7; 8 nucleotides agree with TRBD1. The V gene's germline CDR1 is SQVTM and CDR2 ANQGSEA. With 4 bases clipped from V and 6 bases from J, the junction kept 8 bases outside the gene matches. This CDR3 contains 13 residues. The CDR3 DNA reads TGCAGCGTTGTGCAGGGGGCGAAAAGCGAGCAGTACTTC. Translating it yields CSVVQGAKSEQYF.

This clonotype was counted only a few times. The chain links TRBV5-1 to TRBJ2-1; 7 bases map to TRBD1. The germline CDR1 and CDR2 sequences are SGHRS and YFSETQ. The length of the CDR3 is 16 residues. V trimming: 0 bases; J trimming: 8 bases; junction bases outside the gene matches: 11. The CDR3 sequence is CASSLANRGYFDEQFF. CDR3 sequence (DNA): TGCGCCAGCAGCTTGGCAAACAGGGGCTACTTCGATGAGCAGTTCTTC.